This TCR beta chain stems from a study of cytomegalovirus exposure and HLA in healthy donors. Study results and caveats: Highest at DRB1 and lowest at HLA-C, TCR association rates differed among HLA loci in a later analysis. Researchers had no immune exposure information except CMV serostatus available. A likely sequencing artifact accounted for one observed cluster of highly shared sequence variants.

The PCR made use of 60 Vbeta and 13 Jbeta primers. Here immunoSEQ multiplex PCR was the method, and the copy in TCRdb shows in-frame clones only, minus some. The sample holds about 170,000 clones, approximately 80% seen once. This CDR3 contains 16 residues. Trimming cost V 4 bases and J 4 bases; bases outside gene matches: 7. CDR1 and CDR2 (germline): SGHNT, YYREEE (reference sequence). This clone showed up just once. Its antigen remains unknown. The sequenced sample was PBMCs. This TCR was recovered from a male donor in good health and CMV-seronegative. The V gene is TRBV5-4, the J gene TRBJ2-7; 14 nucleotides agree with TRBD2. The CDR3 spells CASSTGLAGGLYEQYF. The CDR3 bases are TGTGCCAGCAGCACTGGACTAGCGGGAGGTCTTTACGAGCAGTACTTC.